This T cell receptor beta chain was observed in a study of blood T cell repertoires in COVID-19. Germline trimming cut 6 bases from V and 3 bases from J; bases unmatched to any gene: 1. CDR1 and CDR2 (germline): MNHEY, SVGAGI. The CDR3 sequence is 14 residues long. Membership in each cohort depended on participant-reported clinical history. Recovered status applied to Cohort 3 donors who had two consecutive negative PCRs. It also applied to those with clearance or with symptom resolution. Per the authors' pipeline: Estimated nucleated cell counts came from reference gene primer amplification. Libraries were prepared by immunoSEQ multiplex PCR; TCRdb keeps only in-frame clonotypes and omits some of them. V and J calls and clone size are as listed in that table; D and trimming were resolved from the DNA. Altogether roughly 250,000 clones are present, roughly 90% being singletons, with the ten largest covering 8.8%.

Sequenced input: PBMCs or T cells enriched from blood (not recorded which). V usage is TRBV6-5 and J usage is TRBJ2-2; 10 nucleotides line up with TRBD2. This sequence originates from a man in his forties who had recovered from COVID-19. CDR3 coding DNA: TGTGCCAGCAGAACTAGCGGGGACACCGGGGAGCTGTTTTTT. Its translation: CASRTSGDTGELFF.